These 16 T cell receptor beta chains came from one sample sequenced in a study of Graves' ophthalmopathy and Graves' hyperthyroidism. The TCR beta CDR3 regions underwent amplification from RNA transcripts. First-round RT-PCR used HTBI primers; second-round multiplex PCR followed. MiXCR, applied by TCRdb to the multiplex PCR reads, yields one record per CDR3 protein. Altogether hundreds of thousands of distinct CDR3 sequences are present, under 50% being singletons, with the ten largest covering 3% to 3.5%. The sequenced sample consisted of peripheral blood. Source of these receptors: an adult man with Graves' ophthalmopathy.

This chain joins TRBV9 and TRBJ2-5, with D possibly being TRBD1 or TRBD2 (6 bases each). CDR3 size: 17 residues. Trimming pared 0 bases from V and 2 bases from J, leaving 17 bases between. Germline V gene lookup returns CDR1 SGDLS and CDR2 YYNGEE. CDR3: CASSVGGGLGGQETQYF. The CDR3 region has the DNA TGTGCCAGCAGCGTAGGAGGGGGGCTCGGCGGGCAAGAGACCCAGTACTTC.

This clonotype showed up many times. This chain links TRBV19 with TRBJ2-2, with D tentatively TRBD2 (6 bases). V was shortened by 5 bases and J by 4 bases, with 8 bases between the two germline ends. Germline V gene sequence: CDR1 LNHDA, CDR2 SQIVND (reference sequence). This CDR3 has 13 residues. In DNA, the CDR3 is TGTGCCAGTAGTCGCGGGGTCACCGGGGAGCTGTTTTTT. Its translation is CASSRGVTGELFF.

The sample holds many counts of this clonotype. This chain uses TRBV2 with TRBJ1-2, with TRBD1 matching over 7 bases. V was pared by 7 bases and J by 0 bases, with 11 bases of the junction left unmatched. The CDR3 spans 16 residues. Germline CDR1 reads SNHLY; CDR2 reads FYNNEI. The CDR3 nucleotides are TGTGCCAGCACTCGGGACAGACACTTAGCTAACTATGGCTACACCTTC. Translating it yields CASTRDRHLANYGYTF.

The gene calls are TRBV24-1 and TRBJ1-5, with a possible D match to TRBD1 (6 bases). CDR1 and CDR2 from the germline V gene are KGHDR and SFDVKD. The CDR3 has 12 amino acids. Written as DNA, the CDR3 is TGTGCTACGGACAGAAGCAATCAGCCCCAGCATTTT. Translating it yields CATDRSNQPQHF.

The chain recombines TRBV14 with TRBJ2-7; D remains ambiguous. CDR3 length: 14 amino acids. Germline values: CDR1 SGHDN, CDR2 FVKESK. Trimming pared 2 bases from V and 7 bases from J, leaving 15 bases between. CDR3 nucleotides: TGTGCCAGCAGCCAAATGAGTGGCCCCAGGGAGCAGTACTTC. This codes for CASSQMSGPREQYF.

This clonotype has a count of ten or more. V usage is TRBV6-6 and J usage is TRBJ2-7; a weak D match, TRBD1 (5 bases). Germline CDR1 reads MNHNY; CDR2 reads SVGAGI (reference sequence). Trimming took off 7 bases at V and 6 bases at J, with 10 bases between the two ends. The CDR3 sequence is 11 residues long. CDR3 nucleotides: TGTGCCAGCACCTATGGGGCCGAGCAGTACTTC. This gives the protein CASTYGAEQYF.

To note about this clonotype: With a much larger clone just one base away, this may be a read error. The chain couples TRBV7-2 to TRBJ2-5; the D gene is possibly TRBD2 (6 bases). The CDR3 has 15 residues. Germline V gene sequence: CDR1 SGHTA, CDR2 FQGNSA. V was pared by 0 bases and J by 7 bases, with 15 bases between. The DNA of the CDR3 is TGTGCCAGCAGCTTAGCGTTGAGGCAGGAGGGGACCCAGTACTTC. As protein: CASSLALRQEGTQYF.

As concerns this clonotype: Germline and junction disagree at one end, which may indicate a read error. The CDR3 DNA sequence: TGTGCCAGCAGCTTAGTTAGTCCAGCCTGGAACACTGAAGCTTCCTTT. Its translation: CASSLVSPAWNTEASF. The genes are TRBV7-2 and TRBJ1-1; D not resolved. The CDR3 sequence is 16 residues long. In germline, CDR1 is SGHTA, CDR2 FQGNSA.

V usage is TRBV6-1 and J usage is TRBJ2-7; the match to TRBD2 covers 11 bases. The CDR3 totals 16 residues. CDR1 and CDR2 (germline): MNHNS, SASEGT. V gave up 1 base and J gave up 2 bases; unmatched junction bases: 4. The CDR3 region is CASSEGGLADPYEQYF. The CDR3 nucleotides are TGTGCCAGCAGTGAAGGGGGACTAGCGGACCCCTACGAGCAGTACTTC.

There are many counts of this clonotype. The CDR3 DNA follows: TGTGCCAGTACAGACAGGGAGGACACTGAAGCTTTCTTT. This encodes CASTDREDTEAFF. This rearrangement joins TRBV19 to TRBJ1-1; 7 bases agree with TRBD1. This CDR3 comprises 13 residues. The germline CDR1 and CDR2 sequences are LNHDA and SQIVND (reference sequence). The V and J ends lost 7 bases and 3 bases, in that order; junction bases with no gene match: 5.

CDR3 amino acids: CAISEQGTGGEQYF. DNA for the CDR3: TGTGCCATCAGTGAGCAAGGGACAGGGGGCGAGCAGTACTTC. The V gene is TRBV10-3, the J gene TRBJ2-7, with 11 bases identical to TRBD1. J gave up 6 bases and V 2 bases, and 3 bases lay outside the gene matches. The CDR3 has 14 amino acids. Germline CDR1 is ENHRY and CDR2 is SYGVKD.

Concerning this clonotype: At one end the junction does not follow the germline gene, possibly because of a read error. The rearrangement joins TRBV10-3 to TRBJ2-3, with TRBD2 as a possible D gene (5 bases). The CDR3 has 13 residues. Germline assignment: CDR1 ENHRY and CDR2 SYGVKD. The CDR3, as DNA: TGTGCCGTCAGTGAAGGAGGAGGCTACGAGCAGTATTTT. This gives the protein CAVSEGGGYEQYF.

This clonotype was counted many times. The V call is TRBV7-3, the J call TRBJ2-5; possibly TRBD2 for D (5 bases). The CDR3 has 13 amino acids. Germline V gene lookup returns CDR1 SGHTA and CDR2 FQGTGA. V was cut by 4 bases and J by 4 bases, with 10 bases left in between. The CDR3 nucleotides read TGTGCCAGCAGCTCACACGGAGGAGAGACCCAGTACTTC. Its protein product is CASSSHGGETQYF. The full variable domain, with the rest looked up from reference TRBV7-3 and TRBJ2-5, is GAGVSQTPSNKVTEKGKYVELRCDPISGHTALYWYRQSLGQGPEFLIYFQGTGAADDSGLPNDRFFAVRPEGSVSTLKIQRTERGDSAVYLCASSSHGGETQYFGPGTRLLVL.

With respect to this clonotype: Lacking the conserved final phenylalanine or tryptophan, this CDR3 likely reflects a read error. The DNA is omitted, as the CDR3 cannot be located on it reliably, and the CDR3 follows TCRdb's listing. This chain uses TRBV15 with TRBJ1-5; whether TRBD1, the table's D call, matches the DNA was not checked. The CDR3 length is 9 residues, termini included. Germline V lookup: CDR1 LNHNV, CDR2 YYDKDF (reference sequence). The CDR3 spells CATSRAVGV.

This clonotype has ten or more counts. This chain connects TRBV24-1 to TRBJ2-2; D remains unclear. This CDR3 has 14 amino acids. Trimming shortened V by 1 base and J by 6 bases, and 8 bases separated the two germline ends. The germline gives CDR1 KGHDR, CDR2 SFDVKD. The CDR3 loop reads CATSDFGGPGELFF. CDR3 bases: TGTGCCACCAGTGATTTTGGCGGACCCGGGGAGCTGTTTTTT.

The gene calls are TRBV2 and TRBJ1-5; D is perhaps TRBD1 (5 bases). In germline, CDR1 is SNHLY, CDR2 FYNNEI. CDR3 length: 15 amino acids. Deletions cut 6 bases from V and 3 bases from J, with 15 bases between. CDR3 sequence (DNA): TGTGCCAGCAGGGGGATGGGGGATAACAATCAGCCCCAGCATTTT. Its protein is CASRGMGDNNQPQHF.